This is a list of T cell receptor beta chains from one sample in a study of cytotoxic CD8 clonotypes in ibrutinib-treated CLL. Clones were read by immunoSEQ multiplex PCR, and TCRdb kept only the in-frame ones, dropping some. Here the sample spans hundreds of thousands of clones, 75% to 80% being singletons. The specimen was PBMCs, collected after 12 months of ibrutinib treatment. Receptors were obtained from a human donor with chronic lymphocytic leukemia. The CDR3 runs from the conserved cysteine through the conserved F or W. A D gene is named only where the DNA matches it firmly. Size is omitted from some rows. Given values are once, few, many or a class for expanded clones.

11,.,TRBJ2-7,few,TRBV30,TGTGCCTGGAGTGTAGGGTGGGAGCAGTACTTC,CAWSVGWEQYF
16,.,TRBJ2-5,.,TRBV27,TGTGCCAGCAGTTTAAACCCTTCAGGGACCCAAGAGACCCAGTACTTC,CASSLNPSGTQETQYF
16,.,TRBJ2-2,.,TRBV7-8,TGTGCCAGCAGCTCAGGTAGCGGACTTAACACCGGGGAGCTGTTTTTT,CASSSGSGLNTGELFF
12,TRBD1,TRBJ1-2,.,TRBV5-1,TGCGCCAGCAGCTTCGACAGGGATGGCTACACCTTC,CASSFDRDGYTF
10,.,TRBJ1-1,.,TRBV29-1,TGCAGCGTGGGTGAAGGAGCGGCTTTCTTT,CSVGEGAAFF
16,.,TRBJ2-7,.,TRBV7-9,TGTGCCAGCAGCATAGGCGTCGGGGCAAGCTCCTACGAGCAGTACTTC,CASSIGVGASSYEQYF
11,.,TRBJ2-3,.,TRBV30,TGTGCCTGGAGTACGCAGGATACGCAGTATTTT,CAWSTQDTQYF
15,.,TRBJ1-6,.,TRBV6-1,TGTGCCAGCATCGAAATTGGCGGGGGCAAGGCACCCCTCCACTTT,CASIEIGGGKAPLHF
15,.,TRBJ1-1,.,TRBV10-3,TGTGCCATCACCCCGAACAGGGTTATGAACACTGAAGCTTTCTTT,CAITPNRVMNTEAFF
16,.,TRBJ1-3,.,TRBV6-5,TGTGCCAGCAGTTACTCCCATTCGGGGGCTGGAAACACCATATATTTT,CASSYSHSGAGNTIYF
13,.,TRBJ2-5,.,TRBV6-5,TGTGCCAGCAGCCTAGGGGTTCAAGAGACCCAGTACTTC,CASSLGVQETQYF
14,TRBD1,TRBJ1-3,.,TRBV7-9,TGTGCCAGCAGCTTAGACAGGGGCGGCAACACCATATATTTT,CASSLDRGGNTIYF
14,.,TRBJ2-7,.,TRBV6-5,TGTGCCAGCAGCCCACCCGATGTAAACTACGAGCAGTACTTC,CASSPPDVNYEQYF
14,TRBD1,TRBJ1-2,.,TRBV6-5,TGTGCCAGCAGTCGACAGGGGGTAGCTTATGGCTACACCTTC,CASSRQGVAYGYTF
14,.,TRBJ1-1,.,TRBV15,TGTGCCACCAGCAGTGGTCAGGGTGGGACTGAAGCTTTCTTT,CATSSGQGGTEAFF
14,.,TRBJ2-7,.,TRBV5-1,TGCGCCAGCAGCTTATTGTTGTCTAGCGACAGTTGGAACTTC,CASSLLLSSDSWNF
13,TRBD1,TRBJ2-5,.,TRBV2,TGTGCCAGTCGACAGGGACCTTGGGAGACCCAGTACTTC,CASRQGPWETQYF
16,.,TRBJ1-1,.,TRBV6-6,TGTGCCAGGACCGAAATTACACACACGCTGAACACTGAAGCTTTCTTT,CARTEITHTLNTEAFF
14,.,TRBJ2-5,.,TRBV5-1,TGCGCCAGCAGCTTGTCCGTAGGGTTAGAGACCCAGTACTTC,CASSLSVGLETQYF
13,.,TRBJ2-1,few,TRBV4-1,TGCGCCAGCAGCCAACCCCTCTACAATGAGCAGTTCTTC,CASSQPLYNEQFF
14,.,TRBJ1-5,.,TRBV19,TGTGCCAGTAGTAGGGACGGCGGAGATCAGCCCCAGCATTTT,CASSRDGGDQPQHF
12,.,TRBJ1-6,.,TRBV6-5,TGTGCCGCGGGACCCCGTAATTCACCCCTCCACTTT,CAAGPRNSPLHF
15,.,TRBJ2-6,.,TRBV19,TGTGCCAGTAGTATGAACGGGTTCGGGGCCAACGTCCTGACTTTC,CASSMNGFGANVLTF
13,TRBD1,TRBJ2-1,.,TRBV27,TGTGCCAGCAGTTTATCCTACAGGGGATGGCAGTTCTTC,CASSLSYRGWQFF
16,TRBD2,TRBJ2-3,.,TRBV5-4,TGTGCCAGCAGCTTGTCAAACGGGGGGGACACAGATACGCAGTATTTT,CASSLSNGGDTDTQYF
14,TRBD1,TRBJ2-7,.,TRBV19,TGTGCCAGTAGTAGAGGGACAGAGTTCTACGAGCAGTACTTC,CASSRGTEFYEQYF
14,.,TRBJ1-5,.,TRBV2,TGTGCCAGCAGTCAGACATTTAGCAATCAGCCCCAGCATTTT,CASSQTFSNQPQHF